This T cell receptor (beta chain) stems from a study of blood T cell repertoires in COVID-19. The CDR3 covers 15 residues. Germline V gene lookup returns CDR1 SEHNR and CDR2 FQNEAQ (reference sequence). Trimming took 5 bases from V and 3 from J; bases not matched to a gene: 5. Generated by immunoSEQ multiplex PCR, the TCRdb table keeps only in-frame clones and is missing some. The top ten clones hold roughly 3.7% of a sample with roughly 350,000 clones, 75% to 90% of them seen once. The sequence was obtained from a woman aged 18-29 years with acute or convalescent COVID-19. The chain is built from TRBV7-9 and TRBJ1-2; TRBD1 agrees at 11 bases. Material for sequencing was peripheral blood. The CDR3 here is CASSQRGQGDYGYTF. In DNA form, the CDR3 reads TGTGCCAGCAGCCAGAGGGGACAGGGGGACTATGGCTACACCTTC.